These T cell receptor beta chains were read from a single sample in a study of shared clonotypes between healthy human individuals. Clones were sequenced by immunoSEQ multiplex PCR, and TCRdb holds only the in-frame ones, with some missing. Seen here are about 2.1 million clones, 90% to 95% observed once, and the top ten hold about 1.7%. Sequencing was carried out using naive CD8+ T cells from PBMCs. The receptors shown here come from a man younger than 35 in good health. Some clones in this sample may be carry-over from other donors' samples. Each CDR3 is given with its conserved first and last residue. D genes are given only for firm matches. Part of the rows lack a size; the others show once, few, many or a class for expanded clones.

>TRBV2|-|TRBD2|TRBJ2-7
CASMGGEQYF
TGTGCCAGCATGGGGGGGGAGCAGTACTTC
>TRBV29-1|-|-|TRBJ2-5
CSVEYRMRETQYF
TGCAGCGTTGAATACCGGATGAGGGAGACCCAGTACTTC
>TRBV27|-|-|TRBJ2-1
CASSLLGHGDYNEQFF
TGTGCCAGCAGTTTATTGGGGCACGGGGACTACAATGAGCAGTTCTTC
>TRBV4-3|once|-|TRBJ2-2
CASSRKLIRDLTGELFF
TGCGCCAGCAGCCGTAAACTAATCCGGGACCTCACCGGGGAGCTGTTTTTT
>TRBV9|-|-|TRBJ1-5
CASSVLGNQPQHF
TGTGCCAGCAGCGTACTAGGCAATCAGCCCCAGCATTTT
>TRBV4-2|-|TRBD2|TRBJ2-7
CASSQETELAASYEQYF
TGTGCCAGCAGCCAAGAGACTGAGCTAGCGGCCTCCTACGAGCAGTACTTC
>TRBV9|-|TRBD1|TRBJ1-4
CASSVGGDRFNEKLFF
TGTGCCAGCAGCGTAGGAGGGGACAGATTTAATGAAAAACTGTTTTTT
>TRBV29-1|-|-|TRBJ2-7
CSAKRKGSSYEQYF
TGCAGCGCCAAGAGGAAGGGGAGCTCCTACGAGCAGTACTTC
>TRBV12-5|-|TRBD2|TRBJ2-1
CASGPPGGQSSYNEQFF
TGTGCTAGTGGTCCCCCGGGGGGTCAGAGCTCCTACAATGAGCAGTTCTTC
>TRBV7-2|-|-|TRBJ1-1
CASSFNPNTEAFF
TGTGCCAGCAGCTTTAATCCGAACACTGAAGCTTTCTTT
>TRBV7-2|-|-|TRBJ1-2
CASSLVQWGYTF
TGTGCCAGCAGCTTAGTACAGTGGGGCTACACCTTC
>TRBV27|-|TRBD2|TRBJ2-1
CASSLSAGTRRNEQFF
TGTGCCAGCAGTTTAAGCGCCGGGACTAGGCGCAATGAGCAGTTCTTC
>TRBV6-5|-|-|TRBJ1-4
CASSYSRAGPNEKLFF
TGTGCCAGCAGTTACTCGAGGGCGGGGCCTAATGAAAAACTGTTTTTT
>TRBV19|-|-|TRBJ2-1
CASSIVLGEGTLTSNEQFF
TGTGCCAGTAGTATAGTGTTGGGAGAGGGGACACTAACCAGCAATGAGCAGTTCTTC
>TRBV19|-|-|TRBJ1-2
CASSILGSYGYTF
TGTGCCAGTAGTATCTTGGGTAGCTATGGCTACACCTTC
>TRBV28|-|-|TRBJ2-5
CASYRGFGGETQYF
TGTGCCAGCTACAGGGGCTTCGGGGGCGAGACCCAGTACTTC
>TRBV13|-|-|TRBJ1-2
CASSGQPTGIPYGYTF
TGTGCCAGCAGCGGTCAACCCACAGGGATTCCCTATGGCTACACCTTC
>TRBV6-1|-|-|TRBJ2-5
CASSEVVGRSQETQYF
TGTGCCAGCAGTGAAGTTGTGGGCAGAAGCCAAGAGACCCAGTACTTC
>TRBV5-4|-|-|TRBJ1-1
CASSKQGFGGTEAFF
TGTGCCAGCAGCAAGCAGGGTTTTGGGGGGACTGAAGCTTTCTTT
>TRBV29-1|-|-|TRBJ2-7
CSVLTDSYEQYF
TGCAGCGTTTTAACGGACAGCTACGAGCAGTACTTC
>TRBV28|-|-|TRBJ2-2
CASSLDTPNTGELFF
TGTGCCAGCAGTTTGGACACACCGAACACCGGGGAGCTGTTTTTT
>TRBV2|-|TRBD2|TRBJ2-2
CASSERLLAGPTGELFF
TGTGCCAGCAGTGAAAGATTACTAGCGGGTCCAACCGGGGAGCTGTTTTTT
>TRBV30|-|-|TRBJ2-5
CAWSVRSGARETQYF
TGTGCCTGGAGTGTACGCTCGGGGGCAAGGGAGACCCAGTACTTC
>TRBV7-3|-|-|TRBJ2-7
CASSPGTLSSYEQYF
TGTGCCAGCAGCCCCGGGACGTTAAGCTCCTACGAGCAGTACTTC
>TRBV14|once|-|TRBJ2-4
CASSPRGNQNIQYF
TGTGCCAGCAGCCCGCGGGGTAACCAAAACATTCAGTACTTC
>TRBV5-8|-|TRBD1|TRBJ1-2
CASSLVRGFDYGYTF
TGTGCCAGCAGCTTGGTCAGGGGGTTTGACTATGGCTACACCTTC
>TRBV7-6|-|TRBD1|TRBJ2-7
CASSTGQGAYEQYF
TGTGCCAGCAGCACTGGACAGGGGGCCTACGAGCAGTACTTC
>TRBV29-1|-|-|TRBJ2-1
CSVVLASRNEQFF
TGCAGCGTTGTTTTGGCTAGCAGGAATGAGCAGTTCTTC
>TRBV5-1|few|TRBD1|TRBJ1-1
CASSTGDSYEAFF
TGCGCCAGCAGCACTGGGGACAGCTATGAAGCTTTCTTT
>TRBV15|-|-|TRBJ1-5
CATGGGVYSNQPQHF
TGTGCCACAGGGGGGGGAGTCTATAGCAATCAGCCCCAGCATTTT
>TRBV28|-|-|TRBJ1-5
CASSLYIGGNQPQHF
TGTGCCAGCAGTTTATACATTGGAGGGAATCAGCCCCAGCATTTT
>TRBV9|-|-|TRBJ1-5
CASSVGGVGEPQHF
TGTGCCAGCAGCGTAGGCGGGGTAGGGGAGCCCCAGCATTTT
>TRBV2|-|-|TRBJ2-7
CASSSHPTGDSYEQYF
TGTGCCAGCAGCTCACACCCTACGGGAGACTCCTACGAGCAGTACTTC
>TRBV6-5|-|-|TRBJ1-3
CASSWDQGNTIYF
TGTGCCAGCAGTTGGGACCAGGGAAACACCATATATTTT
>TRBV11-2|-|-|TRBJ2-3
CASSLGGFGTDTQYF
TGTGCCAGCAGCTTGGGAGGCTTTGGCACAGATACGCAGTATTTT
>TRBV7-9|-|-|TRBJ2-3
CASSLWAGPSTDTQYF
TGTGCCAGCAGCTTATGGGCGGGCCCTAGCACAGATACGCAGTATTTT
>TRBV30|-|-|TRBJ2-1
CAWSVTTSPGPIRANEQFF
TGTGCCTGGAGTGTAACGACTTCTCCGGGACCCATTAGGGCCAATGAGCAGTTCTTC
>TRBV7-2|-|TRBD1|TRBJ1-4
CASSLEAGTGLEKLFF
TGTGCCAGCAGTTTGGAGGCCGGGACAGGGCTTGAAAAACTGTTTTTT
>TRBV13|-|TRBD2|TRBJ2-1
CASSLEAGVSNEQFF
TGTGCCAGCAGCTTAGAAGCGGGAGTAAGCAATGAGCAGTTCTTC
>TRBV30|once|TRBD1|TRBJ2-7
CAWSLRDRDYEQYF
TGTGCCTGGAGTCTCCGGGACAGGGACTACGAGCAGTACTTC
>TRBV10-2|-|TRBD2|TRBJ2-5
CASSGLAGESGGETQYF
TGCGCCAGCAGTGGGCTAGCGGGAGAGTCGGGAGGGGAGACCCAGTACTTC
>TRBV7-9|few|-|TRBJ2-4
CASEPRDIQYF
TGTGCCAGCGAACCCAGGGACATTCAGTACTTC